What follows describes a single T cell receptor (beta chain). This clonotype showed up many times. Its antigen is unknown. No quality values exist for individual bases; no much larger clone is one base distant. The entry originates in a study of human T cells and chemical hapten exposure (dated by TCRdb to the early 2020s). About the study as a whole: For sensitization, 2% DPC in acetone was applied to a roughly 2 cm by roughly 2 cm area of upper inner arm skin. Throughout the roughly 23-week study period, patients were also given weekly therapeutic DPC doses on the scalp. Patch tests used Finn chambers with 0.01% DPC on the upper back, scored after 6 days by International Contact Dermatitis Research Group standards. Alopecia areata with under or over 50% scalp involvement, alopecia totalis and alopecia universalis were represented in the patient cohort, which was mostly female. Libraries were combined into a pool for sequencing, and differences in TCR yield between samples came mainly from small differences in library volumes within the pool. In alopecia patients, the study followed how the peripheral blood TCR repertoire changed in vivo over primary and secondary sensitization to diphenylcyclopropenone (DPC), a hapten. Blood samples were taken from patients before sensitization (week 0) and at 2, 6 and about 24 weeks after DPC sensitization. Blood for TCR sequencing was provided by twenty-nine alopecia patients at one to four time points (pre-sensitization, 2, 6 and 24 weeks).

Beyond this particular receptor, the publication reports: DPC sensitization did not change how many TCRs were above 1 in 1000 frequency, and no evidence was found of alterations in global repertoire structure. Alopecia, a presumed autoimmune disease, was present in all patients, so the immune response of the patients might differ from that of healthy individuals. Expanded TCRs formed significantly more large CDR3 similarity clusters than pre-sensitization or healthy control sets, consistent with antigen-driven responses. After repeated subsampling, the strength of the expansion versus patch-test correlation and the threshold at which it became significant changed. Patch test score correlated positively with the number of PT1 expanded TCRs, reaching significance at thresholds 8, 16 and 32 but not at 4.

Germline trimming amounts to 5 bases on V and 5 bases on J, with 5 as the count of junction bases outside the gene matches. The CDR3 holds 14 amino acids from the cysteine to the phenylalanine. Just the 42-base CDR3 DNA is kept, in frame starting at base 1. From the germline V gene, CDR1 is SGHTA and CDR2 is FQGNSA. The library was generated by RACE. Sequenced using a NextSeq 500. Library preparation attached unique molecular identifiers to individual cDNA molecules for quantitative, reproducible TCR counting. Each blood RNA sample was used to sequence both TCR alpha and TCR beta chains. As for how the authors treated the data: The median number of TCRs per sample was over 95,000, ranging from about 20,000 to 690,600. V, J and CDR3 annotation of the TCR reads was carried out using the Decombinator software suite. Every sample was subsampled to the same number of TCRs (28,000) for the PS versus PT1 abundance plots. TCRs were defined as expanded if absent before sensitization and observed at least eight times at the 2-week time point. TCRdb ran its own pipeline on the public reads, namely fastp trimming at Q25 and MiXCR clone calling, and kept in-frame beta chains. All rows with the same CDR3 protein become a single entry with the most common DNA and genes. TCRdb, not the authors, supplied the V and J calls. Counted in this sample were approximately 320,000 distinct CDR3 sequences; approximately 5% of them appeared once. The ten most abundant clones make up roughly 8.2% of the sample.

The label giving this sample's time point can be read as: pre-sensitization, week 0. This sample's treatment or condition label indicates: therapeutic diphenylcyclopropenone sensitization with weekly scalp DPC. At every patch-test visit, the blood draw took place before the patch test was put on. Eligible patients were aged 18 to 70, diagnosed with alopecia, deemed suitable for DPC therapy, and excluded if pregnant. Total RNA was extracted from unfractionated whole blood that had been collected in Tempus Blood RNA tubes. The sequence was collected from a young woman with alopecia areata. Some clones in this sample may be carry-over from other donors' samples. The sample here was whole blood, taken in connection with sensitization to the hapten diphenylcyclopropenone (DPC). The chain couples TRBV7-2 to TRBJ1-1, with TRBD1 matching 10 junction bases. The CDR3 in this case is CASSRDRGPTEAFF. The DNA sequence reads TGTGCCAGCAGCCGTGACAGGGGGCCAACTGAAGCTTTCTTT. The CDR3, completed at both ends by the reference TRBV7-2 and TRBJ1-1 genes, gives the full variable domain GAGVSQSPSNKVTEKGKDVELRCDPISGHTALYWYRQSLGQGLEFLIYFQGNSAPDKSGLPSDRFSAERTGGSVSTLTIQRTQQEDSAVYLCASSRDRGPTEAFFGQGTRLTVV.